This TCR beta chain was sequenced for a study of T cell responses to AZD1222 COVID-19 vaccine. Assay: immunoSEQ multiplex PCR; the TCRdb copy retains only in-frame clones and omits some. This table has tens of thousands of clones, more than 65% appearing once. The CDR3 spans 15 residues. After removal of 6 bases from V and 7 bases from J, the junction contained 10 bases not matched to a gene. The germline V gene encodes CDR1 MNHEY and CDR2 SVGEGT. The rearrangement links TRBV6-2 or TRBV6-3 to TRBJ1-4; 8 positions match TRBD1. The sequences come from peripheral blood, collected on day 0 of MenACWY control vaccination. The sequence was obtained from an adult in good health. The CDR3: CASSTPTGATEKLFF. The CDR3, as DNA: TGTGCCAGCAGCACTCCGACAGGGGCCACTGAAAAACTGTTTTTT.